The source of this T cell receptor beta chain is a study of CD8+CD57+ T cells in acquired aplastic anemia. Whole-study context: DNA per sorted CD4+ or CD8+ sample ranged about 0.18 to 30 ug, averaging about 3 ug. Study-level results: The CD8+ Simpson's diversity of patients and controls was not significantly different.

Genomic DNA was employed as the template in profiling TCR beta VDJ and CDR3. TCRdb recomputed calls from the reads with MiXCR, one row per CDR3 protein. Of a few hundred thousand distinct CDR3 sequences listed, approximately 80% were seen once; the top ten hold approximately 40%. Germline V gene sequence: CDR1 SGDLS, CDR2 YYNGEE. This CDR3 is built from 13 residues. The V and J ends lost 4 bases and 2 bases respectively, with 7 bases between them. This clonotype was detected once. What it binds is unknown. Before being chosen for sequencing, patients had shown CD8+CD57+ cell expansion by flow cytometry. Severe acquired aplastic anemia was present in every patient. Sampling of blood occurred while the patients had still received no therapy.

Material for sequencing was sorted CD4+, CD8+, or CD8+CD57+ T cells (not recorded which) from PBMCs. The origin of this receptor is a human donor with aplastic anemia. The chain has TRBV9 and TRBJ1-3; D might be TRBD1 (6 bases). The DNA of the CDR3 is TGTGCCAGCAGCTCAGGGGCTGGAAACACCATATATTTT. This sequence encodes CASSSGAGNTIYF.